This TCR beta chain was sequenced for a study of shared clonotypes between healthy human individuals. The overall study: Each donor contributed plates that comprised three CD4 naive, three CD4 memory, two CD8 naive and one CD8 memory.

V shed 1 base, J shed 4 bases, and the junction held 7 bases outside the gene matches. The CDR3 totals 16 residues. Germline-derived CDR1 and CDR2 are SGHVS and FNYEAQ. Per the original methods: For the immunoSEQ data, sequences were junction-only without quality scores, so filtering differed. Here immunoSEQ multiplex PCR was the method, and the copy in TCRdb shows in-frame clones only, minus some. That table furnishes V, J and clone size, whereas the DNA furnished D and trimming. This sample has hundreds of thousands of clones; nearly 98% occur once, and the top ten carry 0.3%. This clone was counted once. Naive CD8 cells comprised CD45RO-negative, CCR7-positively selected cells, excluding terminally differentiated effector memory CD45RA+ cells.

The chain combines TRBV7-6 with TRBJ2-5; 9 nucleotides align to TRBD1. The source material was naive CD8+ T cells sorted from blood. This sequence originates from a man in his thirties or forties in good health. The CDR3 region has the DNA TGTGCCAGCAGCTTAGGGACCGGGACAGGGAGAGAGACCCAGTACTTC. It codes for CASSLGTGTGRETQYF.